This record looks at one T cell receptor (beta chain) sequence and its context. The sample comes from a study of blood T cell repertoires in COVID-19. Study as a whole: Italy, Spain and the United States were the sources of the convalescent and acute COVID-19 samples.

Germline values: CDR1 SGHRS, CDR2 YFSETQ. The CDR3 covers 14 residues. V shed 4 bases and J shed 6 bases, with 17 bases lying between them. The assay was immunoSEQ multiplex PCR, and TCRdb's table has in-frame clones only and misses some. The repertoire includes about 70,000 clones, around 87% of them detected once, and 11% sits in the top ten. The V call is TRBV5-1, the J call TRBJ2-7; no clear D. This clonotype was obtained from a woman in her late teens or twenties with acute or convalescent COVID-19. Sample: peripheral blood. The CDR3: CASSPGGGLFEQYF. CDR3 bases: TGCGCCAGCAGCCCGGGTGGTGGTCTTTTCGAGCAGTACTTC.